Listed here are 8 T cell receptor beta chains from one sample, sequenced in a study of T cells in Graves' hyperthyroidism and ophthalmopathy. Authors of the study amplified TCR beta CDR3 regions from RNA transcripts. HTBI primers drove first-round RT-PCR of the TCR CDR3. TCRdb passed the multiplex PCR reads through MiXCR, listing each CDR3 protein once. The top ten clones hold about 11% of a sample with roughly 500,000 distinct CDR3 sequences, roughly a quarter of them seen once. The sequenced material came from blood. These receptor sequences come from a woman aged 25 to 39 with Graves' ophthalmopathy.

This clonotype was recorded many times. V gene TRBV20-1 combines with J gene TRBJ1-1, with a weak D call TRBD1 (6 bases). Germline lookup yields CDR1 DFQATT and CDR2 SNEGSKA (reference sequence). The CDR3 spans 13 residues. The CDR3 here is CGRDILRGTEAFF. CDR3 DNA: TGCGGCCGGGACATCCTGAGGGGCACTGAAGCTTTCTTT.

In its sample, this clonotype was seen many times. In nucleotides, the CDR3 is TGCAGTGCTAGGCTCCCAGGGGGCACGGGAAACACCATATATTTT. Protein: CSARLPGGTGNTIYF. The V gene is TRBV20-1, the J gene TRBJ1-3; 8 bases line up with TRBD1. Germline CDR1 reads DFQATT; CDR2 reads SNEGSKA (reference sequence). Losses at the gene ends were 3 bases for V and 4 bases for J; bases not matched to a gene: 8. This CDR3 contains 15 residues.

The sample holds a few counts of this clonotype. This chain uses TRBV25-1 with TRBJ1-2; TRBD1 might be the D (6 bases). V was trimmed by 2 bases and J by 4 bases, leaving 14 bases between them. This CDR3 is 15 amino acids long. Germline V gives CDR1 MGHDK, CDR2 SYGVNS. The CDR3: CASSEVGAKGYGYTF. The DNA of the CDR3 is TGTGCCAGCAGTGAAGTGGGGGCCAAGGGCTATGGCTACACCTTC.

The V and J genes are TRBV7-9 and TRBJ2-5, with TRBD2 identical over 12 bases. This CDR3 is built from 16 residues. Trimming at V came to 5 bases and at J to 1 base, leaving 5 bases not matched to a gene. Germline V gene data show CDR1 as SEHNR and CDR2 as FQNEAQ (reference sequence). The CDR3 region is CASSEPTSGGQETQYF. CDR3 sequence (DNA): TGTGCCAGCAGCGAGCCGACTAGCGGGGGCCAAGAGACCCAGTACTTC. The complete variable domain, with remaining parts taken from reference TRBV7-9 and TRBJ2-5, reads DTGVSQNPRHKITKRGQNVTFRCDPISEHNRLYWYRQTLGQGPEFLTYFQNEAQLEKSRLLSDRFSAERPKGSFSTLEIQRTEQGDSAMYLCASSEPTSGGQETQYFGPGTRLLVL.

This clonotype has ten or more counts. This chain links TRBV12-3 or TRBV12-4 with TRBJ1-2, with 12 bases aligning to TRBD1. The V segment lost 4 bases and the J segment 4 bases; nucleotides outside the gene matches: 7. The CDR3 spans 16 residues. The CDR3 nucleotides read TGTGCCAGCAGTTCGGGACAGGGGGCGATTAGCTATGGCTACACCTTC. This translates into CASSSGQGAISYGYTF.

This clonotype was observed at least ten times. CDR3 residues: CASSRKPPGTASEGELFF. Here the CDR3 DNA reads TGTGCCAGCAGCCGGAAACCTCCCGGGACAGCCTCCGAAGGGGAGCTGTTTTTT. The J gene is TRBJ2-2, the V gene TRBV27; TRBD1 matches 7 bases. The CDR3 loop spans 18 amino acids. The germline CDR1 and CDR2 sequences are MNHEY and SMNVEV (reference sequence). The V gene end was trimmed by 6 bases and the J gene end by 8 bases; junction bases not matched to a gene: 21.

The rearrangement links TRBV18 to TRBJ1-1; TRBD1 is a possible D gene (5 bases). Per the germline V gene, CDR1 is KGHSH and CDR2 is LQKENI. The V end lost 3 bases, the J end lost 4 bases, and 12 bases lay between the germline ends. The CDR3 runs to 14 residues. The CDR3 loop is CASSPRSGGTEAFF. As DNA, the CDR3 is TGTGCCAGCTCACCGAGGTCCGGGGGCACTGAAGCTTTCTTT.

The chain recombines TRBV27 with TRBJ2-1, with D unclear. V gave up 8 bases and J gave up 0 bases, with 8 bases separating them. The CDR3 length is 13 residues. Per the germline V gene, CDR1 is MNHEY and CDR2 is SMNVEV (reference sequence). The CDR3 spells CASAWSSYNEQFF. The CDR3 DNA follows: TGTGCCAGCGCATGGAGCTCCTACAATGAGCAGTTCTTC.